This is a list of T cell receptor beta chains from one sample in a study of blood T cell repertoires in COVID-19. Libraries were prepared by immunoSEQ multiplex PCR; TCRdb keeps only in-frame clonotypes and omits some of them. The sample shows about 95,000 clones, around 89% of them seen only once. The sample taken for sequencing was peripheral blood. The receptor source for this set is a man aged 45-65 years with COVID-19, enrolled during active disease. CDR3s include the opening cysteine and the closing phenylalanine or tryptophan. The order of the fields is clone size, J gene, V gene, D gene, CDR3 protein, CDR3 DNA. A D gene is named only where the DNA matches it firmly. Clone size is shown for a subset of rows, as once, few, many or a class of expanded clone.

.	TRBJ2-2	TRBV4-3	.	CASSQSNRVKAGELFF	TGCGCCAGCAGCCAATCGAACAGGGTAAAGGCCGGGGAGCTGTTTTTT
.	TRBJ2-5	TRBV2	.	CASSEWQQETQYF	TGTGCCAGCAGTGAATGGCAGCAAGAGACCCAGTACTTC
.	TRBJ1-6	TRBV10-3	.	CAISGTWGRSNSPLHF	TGTGCCATCAGTGGGACTTGGGGGAGGAGTAATTCACCCCTCCACTTT
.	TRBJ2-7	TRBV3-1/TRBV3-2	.	CASSLRGIYEQYF	TGTGCCAGCAGCCTCCGGGGGATCTACGAGCAGTACTTC
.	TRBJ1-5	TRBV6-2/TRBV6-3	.	CASSQGGPQHF	TGTGCCAGCAGTCAGGGTGGGCCCCAGCATTTT
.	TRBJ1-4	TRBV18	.	CASSPILRQTSTNEKLFF	TGTGCCAGCTCCCCAATCCTGAGACAGACATCAACTAATGAAAAACTGTTTTTT
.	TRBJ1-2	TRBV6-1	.	CASSEALADANYGYTF	TGTGCCAGCAGTGAAGCGTTGGCGGATGCTAACTATGGCTACACCTTC
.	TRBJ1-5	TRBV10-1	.	CASSAGDSNQPQHF	TGCGCCAGCAGTGCGGGGGATAGCAATCAGCCCCAGCATTTT
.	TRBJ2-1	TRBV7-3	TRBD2	CASSSLLAGANNEQFF	TGTGCCAGCAGCTCCCTACTAGCGGGGGCCAACAATGAGCAGTTCTTC
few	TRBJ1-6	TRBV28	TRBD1	CASRMTGTNSPLHF	TGTGCCAGCAGAATGACAGGGACTAATTCACCCCTCCACTTT
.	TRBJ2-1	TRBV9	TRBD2	CASSLTVAGGPYNEQFF	TGTGCCAGCAGCCTAACGGTGGCGGGGGGCCCATACAATGAGCAGTTCTTC
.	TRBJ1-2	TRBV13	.	CASSLQGSNYGYTF	TGTGCCAGCAGCCTACAGGGCTCTAACTATGGCTACACCTTC
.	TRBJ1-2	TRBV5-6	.	CASSWVRGHYGYTF	TGTGCCAGCAGCTGGGTCAGGGGCCACTATGGCTACACCTTC
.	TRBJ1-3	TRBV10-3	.	CATRDNRNSGNTIYF	TGTGCCACAAGGGACAACAGGAACTCTGGAAACACCATATATTTT
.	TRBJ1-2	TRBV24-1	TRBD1	CATSDPSTGQGAVGYTF	TGTGCCACCAGTGATCCTTCAACGGGACAGGGGGCTGTTGGCTACACCTTC
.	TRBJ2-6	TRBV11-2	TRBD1	CASSLRGQSGANVLTF	TGTGCCAGCAGCTTAAGGGGACAGTCTGGGGCCAACGTCCTGACTTTC
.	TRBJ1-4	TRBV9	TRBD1	CASSRNTGEGEKLFF	TGTGCCAGCAGCCGAAACACAGGGGAAGGCGAAAAACTGTTTTTT
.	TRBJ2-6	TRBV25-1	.	CASSEFGGSGANVLTF	TGTGCCAGCAGTGAATTCGGCGGCTCTGGGGCCAACGTCCTGACTTTC
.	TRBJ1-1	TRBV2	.	CASSQPGISEAFF	TGTGCCAGCAGCCAACCGGGGATATCTGAAGCTTTCTTT
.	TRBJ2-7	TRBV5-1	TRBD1	CASSPRDSYEQYF	TGCGCCAGCAGCCCCCGGGACAGCTACGAGCAGTACTTC
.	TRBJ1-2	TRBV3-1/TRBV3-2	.	CASSQSATRGNNYGYTF	TGTGCCAGCAGCCAAAGCGCGACAAGGGGGAATAACTATGGCTACACCTTC
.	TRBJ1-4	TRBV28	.	CASSYRVGNEKLFF	TGTGCCAGCAGCTACAGGGTTGGTAATGAAAAACTGTTTTTT
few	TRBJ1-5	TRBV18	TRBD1	CASSTGNGQNQPQHF	TGTGCCAGCTCGACAGGGAACGGGCAAAATCAGCCCCAGCATTTT
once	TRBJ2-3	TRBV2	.	CASPTASFSTDTQYF	TGTGCCAGCCCGACAGCCTCGTTTAGCACAGATACGCAGTATTTT